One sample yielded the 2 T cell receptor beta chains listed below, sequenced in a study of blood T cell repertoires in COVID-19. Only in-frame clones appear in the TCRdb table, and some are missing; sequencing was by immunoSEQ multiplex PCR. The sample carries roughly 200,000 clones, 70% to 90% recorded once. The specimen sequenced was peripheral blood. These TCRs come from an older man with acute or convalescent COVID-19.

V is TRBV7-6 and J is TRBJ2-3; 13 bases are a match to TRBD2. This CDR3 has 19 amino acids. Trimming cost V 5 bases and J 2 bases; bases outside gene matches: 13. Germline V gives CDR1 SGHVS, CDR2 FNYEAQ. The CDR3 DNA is TGTGCCAGCAGCCCGACTAGCGGGAGGCCATCGGAGGACACAGATACGCAGTATTTT. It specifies CASSPTSGRPSEDTDTQYF.

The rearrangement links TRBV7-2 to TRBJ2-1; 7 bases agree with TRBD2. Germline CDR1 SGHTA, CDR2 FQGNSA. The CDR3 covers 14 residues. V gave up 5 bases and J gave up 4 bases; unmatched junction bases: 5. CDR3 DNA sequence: TGTGCCAGCAGCCGTATTAGCGGGTACAATGAGCAGTTCTTC. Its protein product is CASSRISGYNEQFF.